Below, 18 T cell receptor beta chains from the same sample are listed, as sequenced in a study of Ad26.COV2.S vaccination and SARS-CoV-2 variants. TCRdb's table, derived via immunoSEQ multiplex PCR, lists solely in-frame clones and lacks some. The sample includes more than 300,000 clones, about 82% seen only once; the top ten take around 1.9%. The treatment is: some 20 received Ad26.COV2.S at low or high dose, single or two shots; a few received placebo; per-sample allocation not given. The samples date from day 63 after the first vaccine or placebo injection. This sample comprised peripheral blood, obtained in a trial of Ad26.COV2.S vaccine versus placebo. The receptors derive from a person aged 18 to 59 who received the Ad26.COV2.S COVID-19 vaccine or a placebo.

This clone was seen a few times. The chain employs TRBV2 and TRBJ1-5; TRBD1 matches at 7 bases. The junction had 7 bases not matched to a gene; V was cut back by 4 bases and J by 4 bases. CDR3 length: 15 residues. The germline V gene encodes CDR1 SNHLY and CDR2 FYNNEI. The CDR3 region has the DNA TGTGCCAGCAGTGGTGGACAGGCTCGTAATCAGCCCCAGCATTTT. It yields the protein CASSGGQARNQPQHF. Full variable domain (missing parts from reference TRBV2 and TRBJ1-5): EPEVTQTPSHQVTQMGQEVILRCVPISNHLYFYWYRQILGQKVEFLVSFYNNEISEKSEIFDDQFSVERPDGSNFTLKIRSTKLEDSAMYFCASSGGQARNQPQHFGDGTRLSIL.

A remark on this clone: The sample carries other DNA sequences with the same CDR3. This sequence joins TRBV7-9 and TRBJ1-1; D not certain. The CDR3 extends over 13 amino acids. Germline CDR1 and CDR2: SEHNR and FQNEAQ (reference sequence). The ends were cut back, 1 base at V and 1 base at J, with 4 bases in the middle. The CDR3 reads CASSLDSNTEAFF. CDR3 DNA sequence: TGTGCCAGCAGCTTAGACTCGAACACTGAAGCTTTCTTT. Together with reference TRBV7-9 and TRBJ1-1, the CDR3 gives the full variable domain: DTGVSQNPRHKITKRGQNVTFRCDPISEHNRLYWYRQTLGQGPEFLTYFQNEAQLEKSRLLSDRFSAERPKGSFSTLEIQRTEQGDSAMYLCASSLDSNTEAFFGQGTRLTVV.

The chain carries TRBV15 and TRBJ1-4; weak D call: TRBD1 (6 bases). This CDR3 is built from 17 residues. V was pared by 1 base and J by 2 bases, with 14 bases between. CDR1 and CDR2 (germline): LNHNV, YYDKDF (reference sequence). CDR3 amino acids: CATSRAPTGTTNEKLFF. CDR3 sequence (DNA): TGTGCCACCAGCAGAGCACCTACAGGGACGACTAATGAAAAACTGTTTTTT.

This chain joins TRBV19 and TRBJ2-7; 8 bases agree with TRBD1. Germline assignment: CDR1 LNHDA and CDR2 SQIVND (reference sequence). With V trimmed by 4 bases and J by 3 bases, 8 bases remained unmatched. The CDR3 has 15 amino acids. CDR3 nucleotides: TGTGCCAGTAGTACGCCGGGACAGGTGAACTACGAGCAGTACTTC. This gives the protein CASSTPGQVNYEQYF.

The J gene is TRBJ2-7, the V gene TRBV23-1; D call uncertain. TRBV23-1 is an open reading frame, and its role is uncertain. V was pared by 0 bases and J by 7 bases, with 4 bases between. The CDR3 has 11 amino acids. CDR3 sequence reads: CASSQSREQYF. Written as DNA, the CDR3 is TGCGCCAGCAGTCAATCTCGGGAGCAGTACTTC.

This chain links TRBV4-1 with TRBJ2-3; 10 positions match TRBD1. This CDR3 is 17 amino acids long. Unmatched junction bases numbered 6, after V lost 0 bases and J lost 3 bases. The germline gives CDR1 MGHRA, CDR2 YSYEKL. For the CDR3, the DNA is TGCGCCAGCAGCCAAGAGGGGACAGGGGAGAGAACAGATACGCAGTATTTT. Residues: CASSQEGTGERTDTQYF.

The chain has TRBV6-4 and TRBJ2-2; D is uncertain. Deletions cut 5 bases from V and 2 bases from J, with 12 bases between. This CDR3 contains 15 residues. Germline V gene sequence: CDR1 MRHNA, CDR2 SNTAGT. The CDR3: CASSCHPPNTGELFF. The CDR3 DNA is TGTGCCAGCAGTTGCCACCCTCCTAACACCGGGGAGCTGTTTTTT.

This clone was seen just once. The V call is TRBV7-9, the J call TRBJ2-6, with D possibly matching TRBD1 (5 bases). V shed 5 bases and J shed 0 bases, with 8 bases lying between them. The germline V gene has CDR1 SEHNR and CDR2 FQNEAQ (reference sequence). The CDR3 is 15 amino acids. The CDR3 here is CASSPQGSGANVLTF. In DNA form, the CDR3 reads TGTGCCAGCAGCCCCCAGGGCTCTGGGGCCAACGTCCTGACTTTC. Full variable domain (remainder filled in from reference TRBV7-9 and TRBJ2-6): DTGVSQNPRHKITKRGQNVTFRCDPISEHNRLYWYRQTLGQGPEFLTYFQNEAQLEKSRLLSDRFSAERPKGSFSTLEIQRTEQGDSAMYLCASSPQGSGANVLTFGAGSRLTVL.

The genes are TRBV28 and TRBJ1-5; D unclear. The ends were cut back, 7 bases at V and 9 bases at J, with 19 bases in the middle. The V gene's germline CDR1 is MDHEN and CDR2 SYDVKM. The CDR3 runs to 14 residues. The CDR3 coding sequence is TGTGCCAGCACCATACGGCCAATGGGTGGGCCCCAGCATTTT. It translates to CASTIRPMGGPQHF.

Regarding this clone: The junction shows a germline mismatch at one end, possibly a read error. The chain links TRBV5-1 to TRBJ2-3, with 10 nucleotides matching TRBD2. CDR1 SGHRS and CDR2 YFSETQ come from the germline V gene. The CDR3 totals 14 residues. Here the CDR3 DNA reads TGCGCCTGCAGACTAGCGGGCTACACAGATACGCAGTATTTT. Translating it yields CACRLAGYTDTQYF.

The chain carries TRBV12-5 and TRBJ2-1; no clear D gene. Germline CDR1 reads LGHNT; CDR2 reads FRNRAP. V lost 4 bases and J 0 bases, leaving 16 bases between the germline ends. The CDR3 loop spans 17 amino acids. The CDR3 bases are TGTGCTAGTGGTTCCCGCACCCCCTCGAGCTCCTACAATGAGCAGTTCTTC. Its protein is CASGSRTPSSSYNEQFF.

In nucleotides, the CDR3 is TGTGCCAGCAGCTTACCAGCCCTGCCCAATGGCTACACCTTC. Residues: CASSLPALPNGYTF. The V call is TRBV5-4, the J call TRBJ1-2; D unclear. Germline V gene sequence: CDR1 SGHNT, CDR2 YYREEE (reference sequence). The CDR3 is 14 residues long. V dropped 2 bases and J dropped 6 bases, with 14 bases sitting between them.

The V gene is TRBV10-3, the J gene TRBJ2-1; perhaps TRBD1 as D (6 bases). This CDR3 has 14 residues. CDR1 and CDR2 (germline): ENHRY, SYGVKD. Trimming stripped 5 bases from V and 7 bases from J, with 15 bases between. Here the CDR3 reads CAISPSVGANEQFF. The CDR3 DNA follows: TGTGCCATCAGTCCCTCTGTGGGGGCAAATGAGCAGTTCTTC.

The chain recombines TRBV10-3 with TRBJ2-1, with D perhaps given as TRBD1 or TRBD2 (5 bases each). The CDR3 spans 16 residues. Germline CDR1 ENHRY, CDR2 SYGVKD. Trimming pared 10 bases from V and 0 bases from J, leaving 19 bases between. CDR3 protein: CASSPGAQGSYNEQFF. The CDR3 nucleotides are TGTGCCAGCAGCCCCGGGGCCCAGGGCTCCTACAATGAGCAGTTCTTC.

The V gene is TRBV3-1 (or the pseudogene TRBV3-2), the J gene TRBJ2-5; D tentatively reads TRBD1 or TRBD2 (5 bases each). Trimming pared 4 bases from V and 6 bases from J, leaving 9 bases between. Germline CDR1 and CDR2: LGHDT and YNNKEL (reference sequence). CDR3 length equals 12 residues. In DNA, the CDR3 is TGTGCCAGCAGCCGAAGGGGACAGACCCAGTACTTC. Translating gives CASSRRGQTQYF.

This rearrangement joins TRBV3-1 (or the pseudogene TRBV3-2) to TRBJ2-7; weak D call: TRBD2 (7 bases). Trimming took off 6 bases at V and 5 bases at J, with 17 bases between the two ends. Germline V gene lookup returns CDR1 LGHDT and CDR2 YNNKEL (reference sequence). The CDR3 has 14 amino acids. CDR3 nucleotides: TGTGCCAGCAGTCTCTTCGAGGGGGGGAACGAGCAGTACTTC. It is translated as CASSLFEGGNEQYF.

The V call is TRBV5-6, the J call TRBJ1-3; D gene uncertain. The CDR3 spans 12 residues. Trimming cost V 0 bases and J 4 bases, with 2 bases left between them. Germline loops: CDR1 SGHDT, CDR2 YYEEEE. CDR3 in amino acids: CASSLAGNTIYF. CDR3 sequence (DNA): TGTGCCAGCAGCTTGGCAGGAAACACCATATATTTT.

A single count supports this clone. The J gene is TRBJ1-6, the V gene TRBV4-1; no definite D call. V was trimmed by 4 bases and J by 1 base, leaving 8 bases between them. The CDR3 loop spans 15 amino acids. The germline CDR1 and CDR2 sequences are MGHRA and YSYEKL. CDR3 nucleotides: TGCGCCAGCAGCCCTGCAAGGTCCTATAATTCACCCCTCCACTTT. Translated: CASSPARSYNSPLHF.